The 17 T cell receptor beta chains reported below all come from one sample, sequenced in a study of blood T cell repertoires in COVID-19. Only in-frame clones appear in the TCRdb table, and some are missing; sequencing was by immunoSEQ multiplex PCR. The sample has about 370,000 clones, about 89% seen once; the top ten hold about 3%. Sequencing used peripheral blood. All receptors derive from a woman in her 30s with COVID-19, enrolled during active disease.

The chain combines TRBV4-2 with TRBJ2-7; 10 bases agree with TRBD1. Germline V gene lookup returns CDR1 LGHNA and CDR2 YNFKEQ. J lost 7 bases, V lost 0 bases, and 18 bases had no gene match. The CDR3 is 19 residues long. CDR3 in DNA: TGTGCCAGCAGCCAAGATCGGTTTGCGCTCGACAGGGGGCCTCGAGAGCAGTACTTC. Translating gives CASSQDRFALDRGPREQYF.

The chain carries TRBV15 and TRBJ2-7, with D perhaps matching TRBD1 (5 bases). Germline V gene data show CDR1 as LNHNV and CDR2 as YYDKDF (reference sequence). V gave up 0 bases and J gave up 5 bases, with 8 bases separating them. This CDR3 contains 13 residues. The CDR3 DNA sequence: TGTGCCACCAGCAGAGATAGGGGTAACGAGCAGTACTTC. The encoded protein is CATSRDRGNEQYF.

The rearrangement uses TRBV5-6 and TRBJ2-1; 8 positions match TRBD1. Germline assignment: CDR1 SGHDT and CDR2 YYEEEE. V was clipped by 1 base and J by 6 bases; unmatched bases: 6. CDR3 length: 15 amino acids. CDR3 nucleotides: TGTGCCAGCAGCTTGTGGCAGGGGGCGATCAATGAGCAGTTCTTC. Residues: CASSLWQGAINEQFF.

The chain recombines TRBV24-1 with TRBJ2-7; 9 nucleotides line up with TRBD2. There are 20 residues in the CDR3. Per the germline V gene, CDR1 is KGHDR and CDR2 is SFDVKD. J lost 6 bases, V lost 4 bases, and 24 bases had no gene match. The CDR3 bases are TGTGCCACCAGTGAGTCCTGGGCGTCGTCGGGCGGGAGGGCATTCGGCGAGCAGTACGTC. As protein: CATSESWASSGGRAFGEQYV.

The chain employs TRBV3-1 (or the pseudogene TRBV3-2) and TRBJ2-3, with 7 bases matching TRBD2. The CDR3 loop spans 14 amino acids. The ends lost 4 bases at V and 6 bases at J; junction bases unmatched: 7. Looked up from germline, CDR1 is LGHDT and CDR2 is YNNKEL (reference sequence). As DNA, the CDR3 is TGTGCCAGCAGCCCCCGGACTAGACCGGATACGCAGTATTTT. It yields the protein CASSPRTRPDTQYF.

This clone has a single count. The chain couples TRBV11-2 to TRBJ2-5; a possible D gene is TRBD1 (6 bases). V was pared by 5 bases and J by 1 base, with 14 bases between. CDR1 and CDR2 (germline): SGHAT, FQNNGV. This CDR3 has 15 amino acids. The CDR3 loop is CASSQGPSGQETQYF. The CDR3 DNA sequence: TGTGCCAGCAGCCAGGGGCCGAGCGGCCAAGAGACCCAGTACTTC.

The chain couples TRBV15 to TRBJ2-6; 7 nucleotides agree with TRBD1. This CDR3 comprises 15 residues. CDR1 is LNHNV and CDR2 is YYDKDF in the germline V gene (reference sequence). Trimming took 3 bases from V and 2 from J; bases not matched to a gene: 1. The CDR3 DNA reads as TGTGCCACCAGCAGGCAGGGGGCTGGGGCCAACGTCCTGACTTTC. This translates into CATSRQGAGANVLTF. Complete variable domain (other parts from reference TRBV15 and TRBJ2-6): DAMVIQNPRYQVTQFGKPVTLSCSQTLNHNVMYWYQQKSSQAPKLLFHYYDKDFNNEADTPDNFQSRRPNTSFCFLDIRSPGLGDTAMYLCATSRQGAGANVLTFGAGSRLTVL.

The gene calls are TRBV6-5 and TRBJ1-5; TRBD1 matches 8 bases. The J segment lost 1 base and the V segment lost 4 bases, leaving 6 bases of the junction unmatched. Germline CDR1 MNHEY, CDR2 SVGAGI. This CDR3 has 16 amino acids. CDR3 bases: TGTGCCAGCAGTTGGACAGGGTTGATCAGCAATCAGCCCCAGCATTTT. This sequence encodes CASSWTGLISNQPQHF.

The V call is TRBV18, the J call TRBJ1-6, with 9 bases fitting TRBD1. V was clipped by 4 bases and J by 5 bases; unmatched bases: 12. The CDR3 length is 18 residues. Germline V gene lookup returns CDR1 KGHSH and CDR2 LQKENI. As DNA, the CDR3 is TGTGCCAGCTCACAAAGCAGACCGGGACAGGGACATAATTCACCCCTCCACTTT. Protein product: CASSQSRPGQGHNSPLHF.

V usage is TRBV29-1 and J usage is TRBJ1-3; no definite D call. V was cut by 0 bases and J by 0 bases, with 6 bases left in between. The CDR3 is made up of 14 amino acids. Germline V gene data show CDR1 as SQVTM and CDR2 as ANQGSEA. This chain's CDR3 is CSVEEDFSGNTIYF. CDR3 sequence (DNA): TGCAGCGTTGAAGAGGACTTCTCTGGAAACACCATATATTTT. Full variable domain (rest looked up from reference TRBV29-1 and TRBJ1-3): SAVISQKPSRDICQRGTSLTIQCQVDSQVTMMFWYRQQPGQSLTLIATANQGSEATYESGFVIDKFPISRPNLTFSTLTVSNMSPEDSSIYLCSVEEDFSGNTIYFGEGSWLTVV.

V usage is TRBV29-1 and J usage is TRBJ2-7; 7 bases map to TRBD1. The CDR3 length is 13 residues. In germline, CDR1 is SQVTM, CDR2 ANQGSEA. The V and J ends lost 6 bases and 0 bases, in that order; junction bases with no gene match: 5. CDR3 sequence reads: CSVIGTASYEQYF. CDR3 DNA sequence: TGCAGCGTCATCGGGACAGCCTCCTACGAGCAGTACTTC.

This sequence joins TRBV6-1 and TRBJ2-6, with 8 bases that match TRBD1. The junction had 10 bases not matched to a gene; V was cut back by 2 bases and J by 4 bases. Germline V gives CDR1 MNHNS, CDR2 SASEGT. This CDR3 is built from 18 residues. The CDR3 region is CASSETHRGISGANVLTF. In DNA form, the CDR3 reads TGTGCCAGCAGTGAAACGCACAGGGGGATTTCAGGGGCCAACGTCCTGACTTTC.

The gene calls are TRBV6-1 and TRBJ2-7, with D uncertain. The V end was cut by 1 base, the J end by 8 bases, with 15 bases between. Germline assignment: CDR1 MNHNS and CDR2 SASEGT. CDR3 size: 14 residues. CDR3 sequence reads: CASSEGATHKKQYF. The CDR3 DNA is TGTGCCAGCAGTGAAGGGGCTACGCATAAAAAGCAGTACTTC.

A single count supports this clone. The V call is TRBV9, the J call TRBJ2-3; 7 positions agree with TRBD1. Germline CDR1 SGDLS, CDR2 YYNGEE. The junction had 4 bases not matched to a gene; V was cut back by 4 bases and J by 2 bases. There are 14 residues in the CDR3. The CDR3 sequence: CASSPGQITDTQYF. The CDR3, as DNA: TGTGCCAGCAGCCCGGGACAGATCACAGATACGCAGTATTTT.

This clone was seen a handful of times. The chain couples TRBV6-6 to TRBJ2-2; 11 bases map to TRBD2. CDR1 and CDR2 (germline): MNHNY, SVGAGI (reference sequence). J lost 3 bases, V lost 5 bases, and 8 bases had no gene match. The CDR3 totals 17 residues. CDR3 sequence (DNA): TGTGCCAGCAGTCGCTCACTAGCGGGGGTTTACACCGGGGAGCTGTTTTTT. It translates to CASSRSLAGVYTGELFF.

V and J are TRBV1 and TRBJ1-1. TRBV1 is shown as a pseudogene. This CDR3 comprises 15 residues. This chain's CDR3 is CTSSQGGGLNTEAFF. DNA for the CDR3: TGCACCAGCAGCCAGGGAGGAGGTTTGAACACTGAAGCTTTCTTT.

The chain carries TRBV4-2 and TRBJ1-4, with D possibly TRBD1 on 6 matching bases. The CDR3 is made up of 16 amino acids. The germline V and J ends were trimmed by 4 bases and 4 bases, with 16 bases remaining between them. Germline V gene lookup returns CDR1 LGHNA and CDR2 YNFKEQ. Written as DNA, the CDR3 is TGTGCCAGCAGCCCCCGGGGGGGGGCAGGTAATGAAAAACTGTTTTTT. Translated: CASSPRGGAGNEKLFF.